The rows below give T cell receptor beta chains drawn from one sample of a study of cytomegalovirus exposure and HLA in healthy donors. TCRdb's table, derived via immunoSEQ multiplex PCR, lists solely in-frame clones and lacks some. The sample includes 150,000 to 200,000 clones, 85% of them seen just once. The source material was PBMCs. The receptors originated from a man aged 18 to 30 in good health and CMV-seropositive. CDR3s include the opening cysteine and the closing phenylalanine or tryptophan. D genes are given only for firm matches. Clone size, where shown, is once, few, many, or a class for clones that have expanded.

V gene	D gene	J gene	clone size	CDR3 protein	CDR3 DNA
TRBV4-2	.	TRBJ1-2	.	CASSHSSDGANYGYTF	TGTGCCAGCAGCCATTCCTCCGACGGAGCTAACTATGGCTACACCTTC
TRBV11-2	TRBD1	TRBJ2-2	once	CASRWDRGRTGELFF	TGTGCCAGCAGATGGGACAGGGGGCGGACCGGGGAGCTGTTTTTT
TRBV28	.	TRBJ2-1	.	CASSFGYGGDGFF	TGTGCCAGCAGTTTTGGTTACGGGGGAGACGGGTTCTTC
TRBV2	TRBD1	TRBJ2-7	.	CASGFGTESSYEQYF	TGTGCCAGCGGATTTGGGACAGAATCCTCCTACGAGCAGTACTTC
TRBV2	.	TRBJ2-1	.	CASSDSPSSASEMKQFF	TGTGCCAGCAGTGATTCCCCCTCGTCGGCTAGCGAAATGAAGCAGTTCTTC
TRBV27	.	TRBJ2-7	.	CASSFGGISYEQYF	TGTGCCAGCAGTTTCGGAGGCATCTCCTACGAGCAGTACTTC
TRBV7-9	.	TRBJ2-2	.	CATPEGELFF	TGTGCCACTCCGGAGGGGGAGCTGTTTTTT
TRBV6-5	.	TRBJ1-6	.	CASSLAERNSPLHF	TGTGCCAGCAGCCTTGCGGAGCGTAATTCACCCCTCCACTTT
TRBV6-1	.	TRBJ1-2	once	CASSGDLDSFYGYTF	TGTGCCAGCAGCGGAGACCTTGACAGCTTCTATGGCTACACCTTC
TRBV6-1	.	TRBJ2-5	.	CASSEAQSRGAFRETQYF	TGTGCCAGCAGTGAAGCGCAAAGTCGGGGGGCCTTCAGGGAGACCCAGTACTTC
TRBV27	TRBD1	TRBJ1-1	.	CASSRRTGNTEAFF	TGTGCCAGCAGTCGTCGGACAGGGAACACTGAAGCTTTCTTT
TRBV30	.	TRBJ1-1	.	CASQEGTNTEAFF	TGTGCCTCCCAGGAGGGGACGAACACTGAAGCTTTCTTT
TRBV11-2	TRBD1	TRBJ1-1	.	CASSSTGTGGIVEAFF	TGTGCCAGCAGCTCCACCGGGACAGGGGGAATCGTTGAAGCTTTCTTT
TRBV27	.	TRBJ2-1	.	CASSLMASRREDNEQFF	TGTGCCAGCAGTTTAATGGCTAGCCGAAGGGAGGACAATGAGCAGTTCTTC
TRBV27	.	TRBJ2-7	.	CASSLSKGVYLYEQYF	TGTGCCAGCAGTTTATCTAAGGGGGTTTACCTCTACGAGCAGTACTTC
TRBV9	.	TRBJ2-5	.	CASSVDYRQEETQYF	TGTGCCAGCAGCGTAGATTATCGACAGGAGGAGACCCAGTACTTC
TRBV7-6	.	TRBJ1-6	few	CASSLDARRGAYNSPLHF	TGTGCCAGCAGCTTAGACGCGCGGCGGGGAGCCTATAATTCACCCCTCCACTTT
TRBV2	TRBD1	TRBJ1-5	.	CASSGQGNSNQPQHF	TGTGCCAGCAGTGGACAGGGAAATAGCAATCAGCCCCAGCATTTT
TRBV6-5	TRBD1	TRBJ1-1	.	CASSLRAGGNTEAFF	TGTGCCAGCTCTTTGCGGGCAGGGGGCAACACTGAAGCTTTCTTT
TRBV7-9	TRBD2	TRBJ2-6	.	CASSLGRGSNVLTF	TGTGCCAGCAGCTTGGGGCGGGGGTCCAACGTCCTGACTTTC
TRBV5-1	.	TRBJ2-5	.	CASSLESVYQETQYF	TGCGCCAGCAGCTTGGAATCGGTCTACCAAGAGACCCAGTACTTC
TRBV27	.	TRBJ1-2	.	CASSLGQSYGYTF	TGTGCCAGCAGTTTGGGACAATCCTATGGCTACACCTTC
TRBV6-6	.	TRBJ1-5	.	CASSYSSTGVNQPQHF	TGTGCCAGCAGTTACTCGTCGACAGGAGTAAATCAGCCCCAGCATTTT
TRBV27	TRBD1	TRBJ1-2	few	CASSFQGTGESYGYTF	TGTGCCAGCAGTTTCCAGGGAACAGGGGAAAGCTATGGCTACACCTTC
TRBV5-1	TRBD2	TRBJ2-7	.	CASSFSVAGAGEQYF	TGCGCCAGCAGCTTCTCGGTAGCGGGAGCGGGCGAGCAGTACTTC
TRBV11-3	.	TRBJ2-5	few	CASSSGMAETQYF	TGTGCCAGCAGCTCAGGGATGGCGGAGACCCAGTACTTC
TRBV27	.	TRBJ1-5	.	CASSSLGGAGGNQPQHF	TGTGCCAGCAGTTCCCTGGGAGGGGCAGGAGGCAATCAGCCCCAGCATTTT
TRBV29-1	TRBD1	TRBJ2-1	.	CSVVIGGSGNEQFF	TGCAGCGTTGTCATAGGGGGCTCGGGCAATGAGCAGTTCTTC
TRBV6-5	TRBD1	TRBJ1-6	.	CASSYFGRGSSPLHF	TGTGCCAGCAGTTACTTTGGCAGGGGGTCCTCACCCCTCCACTTT
TRBV9	TRBD2	TRBJ2-1	once	CASSHTGLAGVSSYNEQFF	TGTGCCAGCAGCCACACGGGACTAGCGGGAGTAAGCTCCTACAATGAGCAGTTCTTC
TRBV5-1	TRBD1	TRBJ1-4	.	CASSPGGTGGGEKLFF	TGCGCCAGCAGCCCCGGCGGGACAGGGGGCGGCGAAAAACTGTTTTTT
TRBV13	.	TRBJ2-1	.	CASRRGSYNEQFF	TGTGCCAGCAGGAGAGGGTCCTACAATGAGCAGTTCTTC
TRBV5-1	TRBD1	TRBJ1-2	.	CASSSTGTGTSGYGYTF	TGCGCCAGCAGCTCAACCGGGACAGGGACCTCTGGCTATGGCTACACCTTC
TRBV9	.	TRBJ1-1	.	CASSVEGGGNEAFF	TGTGCCAGCAGCGTAGAAGGGGGGGGGAATGAAGCTTTCTTT
TRBV27	TRBD1	TRBJ1-1	.	CASSPRTGGVLAEAFF	TGTGCCAGCAGTCCGAGGACAGGGGGCGTGCTGGCTGAAGCTTTCTTT
TRBV5-4	.	TRBJ2-7	.	CASSPRVAGEQYF	TGTGCCAGCAGCCCTCGGGTAGCTGGAGAGCAGTACTTC
TRBV10-2	TRBD2	TRBJ2-7	.	CASSGSLAGNYEQYF	TGCGCCAGCAGTGGGTCACTAGCGGGGAACTACGAGCAGTACTTC
TRBV4-1	TRBD1	TRBJ2-1	.	CASSQGGGQGYNEQFF	TGCGCCAGCAGCCAAGGGGGAGGACAGGGCTACAATGAGCAGTTCTTC
TRBV19	TRBD2	TRBJ2-7	.	CASRSLTSGADEQYF	TGTGCCAGTAGGTCCCTGACTAGCGGGGCCGACGAGCAGTACTTC
TRBV11-3	.	TRBJ2-1	.	CASSPSRGSSYNEQFF	TGTGCCAGCAGCCCCTCTAGGGGGAGCTCCTACAATGAGCAGTTCTTC
TRBV9	.	TRBJ2-2	.	CASSARPLMNTGELFF	TGTGCCAGCAGCGCCAGGCCCTTAATGAACACCGGGGAGCTGTTTTTT
TRBV6-6	.	TRBJ2-3	.	CASSAATTSSTDTQYF	TGTGCCAGCAGTGCCGCGACTACCTCTAGCACAGATACGCAGTATTTT
TRBV5-4	TRBD2	TRBJ2-7	.	CASSAGGGYYEQYF	TGTGCCAGCAGCGCCGGGGGGGGGTACTACGAGCAGTACTTC
TRBV18	.	TRBJ1-5	.	CASSPPGTKAQPQHF	TGTGCCAGCTCACCTCCCGGGACAAAGGCTCAGCCCCAGCATTTT
TRBV4-1	TRBD1	TRBJ1-1	.	CASSHGQGLNTEAFF	TGCGCCAGCAGCCACGGACAGGGGCTGAACACTGAAGCTTTCTTT
TRBV7-9	TRBD1	TRBJ2-2	.	CASSPSPGQGWTGELFF	TGTGCCAGCAGCCCATCTCCGGGACAGGGTTGGACCGGGGAGCTGTTTTTT
TRBV30	.	TRBJ1-5	.	CAWSVRGNQPQHF	TGTGCCTGGAGTGTAAGGGGGAATCAGCCCCAGCATTTT
TRBV7-8	TRBD2	TRBJ2-1	few	CASSNLAGGSLAEQFF	TGTGCCAGCAGCAACTTAGCGGGAGGCTCTCTTGCTGAGCAGTTCTTC
TRBV27	TRBD1	TRBJ1-2	.	CASRNRGNYGYTF	TGTGCCAGCAGGAACAGGGGAAACTATGGCTACACCTTC
TRBV29-1	TRBD2	TRBJ2-1	once	CSPVPWRGDPYEQFF	TGCAGCCCGGTGCCGTGGCGGGGGGACCCATATGAGCAGTTCTTC
TRBV5-6	TRBD1	TRBJ1-1	.	CATSLATGGNTEAFF	TGTGCCACCAGCTTGGCGACAGGGGGGAACACTGAAGCTTTCTTT